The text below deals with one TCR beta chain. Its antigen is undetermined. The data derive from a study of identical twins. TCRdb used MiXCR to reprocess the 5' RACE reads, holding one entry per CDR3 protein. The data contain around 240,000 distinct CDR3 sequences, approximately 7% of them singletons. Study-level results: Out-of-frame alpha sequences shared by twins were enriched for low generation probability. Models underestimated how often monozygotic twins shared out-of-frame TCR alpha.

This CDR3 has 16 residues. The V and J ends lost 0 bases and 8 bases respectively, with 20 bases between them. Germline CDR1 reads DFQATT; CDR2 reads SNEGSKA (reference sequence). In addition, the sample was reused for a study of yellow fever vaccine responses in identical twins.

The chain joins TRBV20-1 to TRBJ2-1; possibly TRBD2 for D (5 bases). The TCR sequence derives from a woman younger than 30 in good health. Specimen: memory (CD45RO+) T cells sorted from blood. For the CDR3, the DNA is TGCAGTGCTAGAGATGCTAGCTGCGACATCTGCGATGAGCAGTTCTTC. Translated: CSARDASCDICDEQFF.